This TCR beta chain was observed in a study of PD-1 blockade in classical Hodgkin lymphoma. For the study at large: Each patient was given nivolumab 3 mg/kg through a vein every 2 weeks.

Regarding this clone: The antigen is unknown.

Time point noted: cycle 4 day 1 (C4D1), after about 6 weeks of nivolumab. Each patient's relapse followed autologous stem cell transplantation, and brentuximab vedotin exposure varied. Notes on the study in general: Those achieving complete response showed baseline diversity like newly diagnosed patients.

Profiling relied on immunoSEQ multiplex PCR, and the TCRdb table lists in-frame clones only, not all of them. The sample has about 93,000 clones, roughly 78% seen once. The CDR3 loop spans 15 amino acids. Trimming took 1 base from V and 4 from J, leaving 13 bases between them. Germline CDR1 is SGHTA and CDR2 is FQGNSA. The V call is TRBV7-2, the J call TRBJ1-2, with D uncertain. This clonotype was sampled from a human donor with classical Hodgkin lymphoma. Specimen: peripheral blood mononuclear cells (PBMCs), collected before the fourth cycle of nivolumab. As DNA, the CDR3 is TGTGCCAGCAGCTTAGAAGCGGTCTGGAGCTATGGCTACACCTTC. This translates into CASSLEAVWSYGYTF.